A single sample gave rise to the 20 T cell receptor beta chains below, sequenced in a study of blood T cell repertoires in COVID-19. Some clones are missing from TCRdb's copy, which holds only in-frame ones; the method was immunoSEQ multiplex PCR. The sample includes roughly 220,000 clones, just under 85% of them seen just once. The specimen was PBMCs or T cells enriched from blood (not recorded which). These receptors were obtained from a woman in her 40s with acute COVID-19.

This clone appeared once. The CDR3 DNA reads as TGTGCCAGTAGTATCGGACAGGGTGACTACGAGCAGTACTTC. Protein: CASSIGQGDYEQYF. The J gene is TRBJ2-7, the V gene TRBV19, with 8 bases fitting TRBD1. Germline loops: CDR1 LNHDA, CDR2 SQIVND (reference sequence). This CDR3 has 14 residues. J was trimmed by 3 bases and V by 3 bases; bases with no gene match: 4. The full variable domain, in which reference TRBV19 and TRBJ2-7 provide the parts outside the CDR3, is DGGITQSPKYLFRKEGQNVTLSCEQNLNHDAMYWYRQDPGQGLRLIYYSQIVNDFQKGDIAEGYSVSREKKESFPLTVTSAQKNPTAFYLCASSIGQGDYEQYFGPGTRLTVT.

CDR3 loop: CASSEKVGGGPDTQYF. CDR3 sequence (DNA): TGTGCCAGCAGTGAAAAAGTGGGGGGGGGCCCAGATACGCAGTATTTT. The chain joins TRBV6-4 to TRBJ2-3; TRBD2 might be the D (7 bases). The CDR3 contains 16 residues. Trimming took off 3 bases at V and 4 bases at J, with 17 bases between the two ends. CDR1 and CDR2 (germline): MRHNA, SNTAGT.

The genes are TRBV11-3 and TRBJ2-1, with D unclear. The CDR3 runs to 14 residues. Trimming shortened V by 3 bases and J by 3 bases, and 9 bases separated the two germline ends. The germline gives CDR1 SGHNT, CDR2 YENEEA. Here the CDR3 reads CASSFSGGYNEQFF. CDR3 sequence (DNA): TGTGCCAGCAGCTTCTCGGGTGGCTACAATGAGCAGTTCTTC.

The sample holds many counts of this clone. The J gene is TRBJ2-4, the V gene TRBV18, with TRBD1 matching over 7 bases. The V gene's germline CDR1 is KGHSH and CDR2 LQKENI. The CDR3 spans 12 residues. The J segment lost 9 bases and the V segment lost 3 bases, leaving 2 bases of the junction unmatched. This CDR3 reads CASSPGQSIQYF. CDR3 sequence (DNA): TGTGCCAGCTCACCGGGACAGTCCATTCAGTACTTC. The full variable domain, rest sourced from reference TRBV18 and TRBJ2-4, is NAGVMQNPRHLVRRRGQEARLRCSPMKGHSHVYWYRQLPEEGLKFMVYLQKENIIDESGMPKERFSAEFPKEGPSILRIQQVVRGDSAAYFCASSPGQSIQYFGAGTRLSVL.

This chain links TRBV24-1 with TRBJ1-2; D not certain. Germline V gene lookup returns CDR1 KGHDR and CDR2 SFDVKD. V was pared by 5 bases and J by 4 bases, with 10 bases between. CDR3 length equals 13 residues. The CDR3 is CATSGAGSYGYTF. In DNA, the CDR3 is TGTGCCACCAGTGGGGCAGGCAGCTATGGCTACACCTTC.

The CDR3 bases are TGTGCCAGCAGCCCTACCACCGGGGAGCTGTTTTTT. It is translated as CASSPTTGELFF. The chain couples TRBV28 to TRBJ2-2; no clear D gene. V lost 6 bases, J lost 4 bases, and 6 bases lay in between. Germline V CDR1 and CDR2: MDHEN, SYDVKM. CDR3 length equals 12 residues.

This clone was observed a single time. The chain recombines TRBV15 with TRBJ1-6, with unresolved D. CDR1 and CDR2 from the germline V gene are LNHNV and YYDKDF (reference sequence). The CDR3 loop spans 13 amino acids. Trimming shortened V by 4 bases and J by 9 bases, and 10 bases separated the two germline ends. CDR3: CATSTTLISPLHF. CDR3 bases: TGTGCCACCAGCACGACACTTATTTCACCCCTCCACTTT.

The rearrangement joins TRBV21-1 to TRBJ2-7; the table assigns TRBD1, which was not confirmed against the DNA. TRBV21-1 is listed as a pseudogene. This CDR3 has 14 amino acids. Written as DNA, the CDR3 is TGTGCCAGCAGTCAGCGGGACAGGGTCAACGAGCAGTACTTC. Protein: CASSQRDRVNEQYF.

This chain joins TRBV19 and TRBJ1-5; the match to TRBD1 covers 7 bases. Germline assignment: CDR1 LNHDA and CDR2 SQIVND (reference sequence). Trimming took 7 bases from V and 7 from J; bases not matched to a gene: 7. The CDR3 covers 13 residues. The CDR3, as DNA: TGTGCCAGTACCTCGACAGGGAGGCAGCCCCAGCATTTT. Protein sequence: CASTSTGRQPQHF.

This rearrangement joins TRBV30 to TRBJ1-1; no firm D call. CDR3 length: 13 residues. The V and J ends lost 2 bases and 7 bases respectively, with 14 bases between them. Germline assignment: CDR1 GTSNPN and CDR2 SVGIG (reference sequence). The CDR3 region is CAWSKSGFSEAFF. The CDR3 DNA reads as TGTGCCTGGAGTAAATCCGGGTTTAGTGAAGCTTTCTTT.

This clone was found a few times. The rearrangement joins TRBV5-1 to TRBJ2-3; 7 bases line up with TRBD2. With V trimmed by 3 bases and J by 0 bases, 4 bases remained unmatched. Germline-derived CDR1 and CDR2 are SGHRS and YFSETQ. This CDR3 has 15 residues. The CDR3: CASSSAGDSTDTQYF. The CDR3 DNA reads TGCGCCAGCAGCTCTGCGGGAGATAGCACAGATACGCAGTATTTT. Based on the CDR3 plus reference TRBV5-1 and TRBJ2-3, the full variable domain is KAGVTQTPRYLIKTRGQQVTLSCSPISGHRSVSWYQQTPGQGLQFLFEYFSETQRNKGNFPGRFSGRQFSNSRSEMNVSTLELGDSALYLCASSSAGDSTDTQYFGPGTRLTVL.

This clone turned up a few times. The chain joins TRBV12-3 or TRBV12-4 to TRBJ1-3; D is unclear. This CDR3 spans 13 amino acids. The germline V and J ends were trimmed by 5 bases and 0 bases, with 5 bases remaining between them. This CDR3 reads CASSRSSGNTIYF. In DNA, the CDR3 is TGTGCCAGCAGTCGGAGCTCTGGAAACACCATATATTTT.

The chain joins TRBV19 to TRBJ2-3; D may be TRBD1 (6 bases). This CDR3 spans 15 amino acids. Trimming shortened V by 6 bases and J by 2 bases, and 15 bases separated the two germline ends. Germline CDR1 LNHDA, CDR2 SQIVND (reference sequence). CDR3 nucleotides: TGTGCCAGTAGAAACAGGGACACCTTCACAGATACGCAGTATTTT. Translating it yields CASRNRDTFTDTQYF. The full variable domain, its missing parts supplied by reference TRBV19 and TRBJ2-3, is DGGITQSPKYLFRKEGQNVTLSCEQNLNHDAMYWYRQDPGQGLRLIYYSQIVNDFQKGDIAEGYSVSREKKESFPLTVTSAQKNPTAFYLCASRNRDTFTDTQYFGPGTRLTVL.

In nucleotides, the CDR3 is TGTGCCTGGACAGGGCATAATTCACCCCTCCACTTT. This sequence encodes CAWTGHNSPLHF. The gene calls are TRBV30 and TRBJ1-6; tentatively, D is TRBD1 (5 bases). Germline lookup yields CDR1 GTSNPN and CDR2 SVGIG (reference sequence). The CDR3 extends over 12 amino acids. The germline V and J ends were trimmed by 4 bases and 5 bases, with 6 bases remaining between them.

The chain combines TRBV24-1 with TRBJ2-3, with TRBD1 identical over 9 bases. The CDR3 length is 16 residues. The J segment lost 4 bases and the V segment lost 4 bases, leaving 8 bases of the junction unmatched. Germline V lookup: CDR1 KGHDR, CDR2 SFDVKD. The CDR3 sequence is CATSEPTGGASDTQYF. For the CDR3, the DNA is TGTGCCACCAGTGAACCTACAGGGGGCGCTTCAGATACGCAGTATTTT.

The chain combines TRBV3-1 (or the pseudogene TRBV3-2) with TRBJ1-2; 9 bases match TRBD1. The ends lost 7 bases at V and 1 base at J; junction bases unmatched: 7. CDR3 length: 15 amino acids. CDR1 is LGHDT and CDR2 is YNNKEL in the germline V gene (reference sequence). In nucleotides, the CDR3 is TGTGCCAGCACCGGGACAGGGCAGCATAACTATGGCTACACCTTC. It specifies CASTGTGQHNYGYTF.

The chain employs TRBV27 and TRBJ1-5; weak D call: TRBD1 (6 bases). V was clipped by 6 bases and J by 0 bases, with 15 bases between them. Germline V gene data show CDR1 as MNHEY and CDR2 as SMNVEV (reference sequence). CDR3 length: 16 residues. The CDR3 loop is CASRPTGFYSNQPQHF. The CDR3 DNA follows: TGTGCCAGCAGACCCACAGGGTTTTATAGCAATCAGCCCCAGCATTTT.

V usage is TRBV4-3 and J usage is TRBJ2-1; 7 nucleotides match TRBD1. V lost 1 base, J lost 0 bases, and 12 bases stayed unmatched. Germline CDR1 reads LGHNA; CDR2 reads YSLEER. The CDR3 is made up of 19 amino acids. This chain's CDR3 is CASSQAEQGSGSSYNEQFF. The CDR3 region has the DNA TGCGCCAGCAGCCAAGCCGAACAGGGGTCGGGAAGCTCCTACAATGAGCAGTTCTTC.

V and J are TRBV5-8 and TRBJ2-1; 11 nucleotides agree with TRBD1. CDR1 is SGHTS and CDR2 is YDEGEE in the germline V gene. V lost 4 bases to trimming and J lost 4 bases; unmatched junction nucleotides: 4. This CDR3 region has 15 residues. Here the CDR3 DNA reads TGTGCCAGCAGCCCAGGGACAGGGGGTTACAATGAGCAGTTCTTC. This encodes CASSPGTGGYNEQFF. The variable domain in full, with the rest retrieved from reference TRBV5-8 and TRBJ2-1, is EAGVTQSPTHLIKTRGQQATLRCSPISGHTSVYWYQQALGLGLQFLLWYDEGEERNRGNFPPRFSGRQFPNYSSELNVNALELEDSALYLCASSPGTGGYNEQFFGPGTRLTVL.

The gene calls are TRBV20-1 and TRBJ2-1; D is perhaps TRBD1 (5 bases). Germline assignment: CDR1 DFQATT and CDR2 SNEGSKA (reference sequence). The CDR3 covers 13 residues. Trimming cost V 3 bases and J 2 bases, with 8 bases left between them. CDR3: CSASQGTYNEQFF. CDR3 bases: TGCAGTGCTAGTCAGGGAACCTACAATGAGCAGTTCTTC.